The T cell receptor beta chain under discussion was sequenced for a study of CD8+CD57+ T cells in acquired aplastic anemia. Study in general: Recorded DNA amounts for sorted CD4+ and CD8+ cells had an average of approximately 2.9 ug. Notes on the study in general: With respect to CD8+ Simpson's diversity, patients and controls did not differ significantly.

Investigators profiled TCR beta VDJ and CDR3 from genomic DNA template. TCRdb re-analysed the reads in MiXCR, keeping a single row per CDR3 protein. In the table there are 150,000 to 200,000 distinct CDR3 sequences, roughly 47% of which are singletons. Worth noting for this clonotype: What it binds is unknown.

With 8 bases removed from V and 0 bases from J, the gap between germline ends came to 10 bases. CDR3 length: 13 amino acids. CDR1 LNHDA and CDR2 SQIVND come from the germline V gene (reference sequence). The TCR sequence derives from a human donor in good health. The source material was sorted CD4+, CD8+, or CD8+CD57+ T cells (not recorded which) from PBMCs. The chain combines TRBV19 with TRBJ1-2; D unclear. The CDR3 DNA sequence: TGTGCCAGTCGGAGTGGAGCTAACTATGGCTACACCTTC. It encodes CASRSGANYGYTF. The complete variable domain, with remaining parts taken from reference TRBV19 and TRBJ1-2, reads DGGITQSPKYLFRKEGQNVTLSCEQNLNHDAMYWYRQDPGQGLRLIYYSQIVNDFQKGDIAEGYSVSREKKESFPLTVTSAQKNPTAFYLCASRSGANYGYTFGSGTRLTVV.